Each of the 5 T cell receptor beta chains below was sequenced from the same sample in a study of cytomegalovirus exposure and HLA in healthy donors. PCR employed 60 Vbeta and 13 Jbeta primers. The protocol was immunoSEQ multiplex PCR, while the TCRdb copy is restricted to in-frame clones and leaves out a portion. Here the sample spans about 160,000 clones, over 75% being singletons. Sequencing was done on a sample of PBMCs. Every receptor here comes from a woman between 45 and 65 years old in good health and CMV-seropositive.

This CDR3 reads CASSVSPSGSGYNEQFF. CDR3 sequence (DNA): TGTGCCAGCAGCGTATCCCCTAGCGGTTCTGGATACAATGAGCAGTTCTTC. The V and J genes are TRBV9 and TRBJ2-1; 7 bases line up with TRBD2. Germline V CDR1 and CDR2: SGDLS, YYNGEE. The trim removed 1 base at V and 4 bases at J, leaving 11 bases unmatched. The CDR3 spans 17 residues.

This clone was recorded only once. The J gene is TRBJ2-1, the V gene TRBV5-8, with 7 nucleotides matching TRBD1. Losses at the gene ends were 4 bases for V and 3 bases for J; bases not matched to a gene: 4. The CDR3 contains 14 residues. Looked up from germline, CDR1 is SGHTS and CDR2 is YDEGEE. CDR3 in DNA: TGTGCCAGCAGCCCCTGGACAGGCTACAATGAGCAGTTCTTC. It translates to CASSPWTGYNEQFF.

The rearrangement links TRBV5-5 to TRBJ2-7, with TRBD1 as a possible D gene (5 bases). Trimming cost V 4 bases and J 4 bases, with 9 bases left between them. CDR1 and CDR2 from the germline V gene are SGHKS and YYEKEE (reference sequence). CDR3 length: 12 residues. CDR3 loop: CASSAQGYEQYF. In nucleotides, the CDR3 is TGTGCCAGCAGCGCCCAGGGTTACGAGCAGTACTTC.

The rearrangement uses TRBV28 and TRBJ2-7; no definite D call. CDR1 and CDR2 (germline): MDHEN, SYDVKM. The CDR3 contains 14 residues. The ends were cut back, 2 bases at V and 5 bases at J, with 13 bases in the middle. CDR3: CASSLKGSEDEQYF. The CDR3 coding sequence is TGTGCCAGCAGTTTAAAAGGTTCAGAGGACGAGCAGTACTTC.

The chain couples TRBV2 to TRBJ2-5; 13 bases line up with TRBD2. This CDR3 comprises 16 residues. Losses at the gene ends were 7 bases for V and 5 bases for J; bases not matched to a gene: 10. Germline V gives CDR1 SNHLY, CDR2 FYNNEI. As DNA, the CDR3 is TGTGCCAGCATGTTAACTAGCGGGAGGGGGGGGGAGACCCAGTACTTC. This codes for CASMLTSGRGGETQYF. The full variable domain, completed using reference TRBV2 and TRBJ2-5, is EPEVTQTPSHQVTQMGQEVILRCVPISNHLYFYWYRQILGQKVEFLVSFYNNEISEKSEIFDDQFSVERPDGSNFTLKIRSTKLEDSAMYFCASMLTSGRGGETQYFGPGTRLLVL.